One sample yielded the 19 T cell receptor beta chains listed below, sequenced in a study of T cell responses to AZD1222 COVID-19 vaccine. Only in-frame clones appear in the TCRdb table, and some are missing; sequencing was by immunoSEQ multiplex PCR. The table records more than 100,000 clones, around 90% of them present only once. The sequences come from peripheral blood, collected on day 0 of AZD1222 vaccination. The receptor set was obtained from an adult in good health.

This clone was counted only a few times. The chain has TRBV3-1 (or the pseudogene TRBV3-2) and TRBJ1-2; D not resolved. Germline lookup yields CDR1 LGHDT and CDR2 YNNKEL (reference sequence). Trimming removed 4 bases from V and 3 bases from J, with 6 bases in between. The CDR3 runs to 12 residues. The CDR3 protein is CASSPGYYGYTF. The CDR3 region has the DNA TGTGCCAGCAGCCCCGGCTACTATGGCTACACCTTC.

The chain carries TRBV27 and TRBJ2-6; TRBD1 agrees at 7 bases. This CDR3 is 17 amino acids long. J was trimmed by 2 bases and V by 6 bases; bases with no gene match: 10. The germline gives CDR1 MNHEY, CDR2 SMNVEV (reference sequence). The DNA of the CDR3 is TGTGCCAGCAGGGAAGACAGGGTAGAGGCTGGGGCCAACGTCCTGACTTTC. This codes for CASREDRVEAGANVLTF.

The rearrangement uses TRBV21-1 and TRBJ2-7; the D segment call TRBD1 is taken from the table without a DNA check. TRBV21-1 is reported as a pseudogene. This CDR3 contains 13 residues. DNA for the CDR3: TGTGCCAGCAGCAAAGATCAATCCTACGAGCAGTACTTC. This codes for CASSKDQSYEQYF.

CDR3 DNA sequence: TGCAGCGCCGGCAGGGACGGGGAACCCCTCCACTTT. This translates into CSAGRDGEPLHF. The chain is built from TRBV29-1 and TRBJ1-6; D possibly corresponds to TRBD1 (5 bases). The germline CDR1 and CDR2 sequences are SQVTM and ANQGSEA. The CDR3 extends over 12 amino acids. Trimming took off 7 bases at V and 12 bases at J, with 16 bases between the two ends.

The chain joins TRBV4-2 to TRBJ2-7; D remains unclear. This CDR3 is built from 15 residues. V lost 0 bases to trimming and J lost 2 bases, with 11 bases between them. The germline CDR1 and CDR2 sequences are LGHNA and YNFKEQ. The CDR3 here is CASSQEGLLTYEQYF. In DNA form, the CDR3 reads TGTGCCAGCAGCCAAGAAGGGCTGCTAACCTACGAGCAGTACTTC.

The chain carries TRBV6-5 and TRBJ1-2, with 7 bases aligning to TRBD1. CDR1 and CDR2 from the germline V gene are MNHEY and SVGAGI. The CDR3 has 14 residues. V lost 6 bases, J lost 5 bases, and 9 bases stayed unmatched. The CDR3 sequence is CASSRDVGQYGYTF. In nucleotides, the CDR3 is TGTGCCAGCAGCCGCGACGTGGGACAGTATGGCTACACCTTC.

CDR3 coding DNA: TGTGCCAGCAGTTTAGAGACAGGGGCGACGGATCAAGCTTTCTTT. Its protein product is CASSLETGATDQAFF. The chain combines TRBV28 with TRBJ1-1; 8 positions agree with TRBD1. The CDR3 is 15 residues long. Germline lookup yields CDR1 MDHEN and CDR2 SYDVKM. With 2 bases clipped from V and 9 bases from J, the junction kept 11 bases outside the gene matches.

The J gene is TRBJ1-5, the V gene TRBV19; TRBD1 agrees at 8 bases. Germline V gene data show CDR1 as LNHDA and CDR2 as SQIVND (reference sequence). The CDR3 runs to 15 residues. With 5 bases clipped from V and 6 bases from J, the junction kept 9 bases outside the gene matches. CDR3 sequence (DNA): TGTGCCAGTAGTCGCGGACAGGGATTGAGTCAGCCCCAGCATTTT. As protein: CASSRGQGLSQPQHF.

The genes are TRBV25-1 and TRBJ1-1; a weak D match, TRBD1 (6 bases). Trimming removed 6 bases from V and 11 bases from J, with 19 bases in between. This CDR3 spans 13 amino acids. Germline V gives CDR1 MGHDK, CDR2 SYGVNS. CDR3 in amino acids: CASSRRGGSLAFF. Written as DNA, the CDR3 is TGTGCCAGCAGCCGCCGTGGGGGCTCCTTGGCTTTCTTT.

This chain links TRBV11-2 with TRBJ1-6; 11 bases line up with TRBD1. Per the germline V gene, CDR1 is SGHAT and CDR2 is FQNNGV. Trimming removed 5 bases from V and 10 bases from J; junction bases left unmatched: 4. The CDR3 length is 14 residues. CDR3 bases: TGTGCCAGCAGCGGGTGGACAGGGGGCTCACCCCTCCACTTT. Amino acid sequence: CASSGWTGGSPLHF.

V and J are TRBV30 and TRBJ1-1; D remains unclear. The germline CDR1 and CDR2 sequences are GTSNPN and SVGIG (reference sequence). CDR3 length: 11 amino acids. V was pared by 1 base and J by 6 bases, with 6 bases between. The CDR3 region is CAWSGPPEAFF. Here the CDR3 DNA reads TGTGCCTGGAGTGGGCCGCCTGAAGCTTTCTTT.

This clone has more than one count but fewer than ten. The chain couples TRBV2 to TRBJ2-4; D ambiguous. The V end was cut by 6 bases, the J end by 1 base, with 10 bases between. CDR3 size: 14 residues. Germline assignment: CDR1 SNHLY and CDR2 FYNNEI. CDR3 DNA sequence: TGTGCCAGCAGGCTACATCAGGCCAAAAACATTCAGTACTTC. Residues: CASRLHQAKNIQYF.

In DNA, the CDR3 is TGTGCCAGCAGCGTAGCTCCCGGGACAGGGAGTGTGGCAGATACGCAGTATTTT. This sequence encodes CASSVAPGTGSVADTQYF. This chain joins TRBV9 and TRBJ2-3; TRBD1 matches at 9 bases. V gave up 0 bases and J gave up 4 bases; unmatched junction bases: 12. This CDR3 is 18 amino acids long. Germline values: CDR1 SGDLS, CDR2 YYNGEE.

The chain recombines TRBV6-5 with TRBJ1-6; D remains unclear. Trimming left V 7 bases short and J 9 bases short, with 10 bases between. Germline V gene lookup returns CDR1 MNHEY and CDR2 SVGAGI. CDR3 length: 12 residues. CDR3 sequence: CASTRGSSPLHF. DNA for the CDR3: TGTGCCAGCACGAGAGGGTCTTCACCCCTCCACTTT.

The J gene is TRBJ2-1, the V gene TRBV9; maybe TRBD2 (6 bases). V was trimmed by 4 bases and J by 0 bases, leaving 17 bases between them. CDR1 and CDR2 (germline): SGDLS, YYNGEE. The length of the CDR3 is 17 residues. The CDR3 DNA reads as TGTGCCAGCAGCCCACCGACTAGACGGAGCTCCTACAATGAGCAGTTCTTC. Translating it yields CASSPPTRRSSYNEQFF.

The CDR3 reads CASSSGQGAGGELFF. CDR3 bases: TGTGCCAGCAGTTCGGGACAGGGGGCTGGCGGGGAGCTGTTTTTT. The chain uses TRBV6-6 and TRBJ2-2; 12 bases fit TRBD1. This CDR3 has 15 amino acids. Unmatched junction bases numbered 4, after V lost 4 bases and J lost 7 bases. From germline, CDR1 is MNHNY and CDR2 SVGAGI (reference sequence).

CDR3: CAWSVFHPQQGLNLNTEAFF. The DNA of the CDR3 is TGTGCCTGGAGTGTCTTCCACCCGCAACAGGGCCTAAACCTGAACACTGAAGCTTTCTTT. The rearrangement joins TRBV30 to TRBJ1-1; possible D gene TRBD1, 6 bases. The CDR3 runs 20 residues. V was cut by 0 bases and J by 0 bases, with 26 bases left in between. Germline V CDR1 and CDR2: GTSNPN, SVGIG (reference sequence).

This chain joins TRBV6-1 and TRBJ1-5; 7 positions agree with TRBD1. CDR1 and CDR2 (germline): MNHNS, SASEGT. The CDR3 is made up of 16 amino acids. The trim removed 2 bases at V and 5 bases at J, leaving 9 bases unmatched. CDR3 sequence (DNA): TGTGCCAGCAGTGAATGGTACAGGGGAGGATATCAGCCCCAGCATTTT. Encoded protein: CASSEWYRGGYQPQHF.

This clone was found once. The chain has TRBV3-1 (or the pseudogene TRBV3-2) and TRBJ1-2; D gene ambiguous. The CDR3 totals 13 residues. V was trimmed by 0 bases and J by 8 bases, leaving 10 bases between them. Germline CDR1 is LGHDT and CDR2 is YNNKEL (reference sequence). CDR3 loop: CASSQDWSRGYTF. The CDR3 DNA reads as TGTGCCAGCAGCCAAGATTGGAGTCGGGGCTACACCTTC.